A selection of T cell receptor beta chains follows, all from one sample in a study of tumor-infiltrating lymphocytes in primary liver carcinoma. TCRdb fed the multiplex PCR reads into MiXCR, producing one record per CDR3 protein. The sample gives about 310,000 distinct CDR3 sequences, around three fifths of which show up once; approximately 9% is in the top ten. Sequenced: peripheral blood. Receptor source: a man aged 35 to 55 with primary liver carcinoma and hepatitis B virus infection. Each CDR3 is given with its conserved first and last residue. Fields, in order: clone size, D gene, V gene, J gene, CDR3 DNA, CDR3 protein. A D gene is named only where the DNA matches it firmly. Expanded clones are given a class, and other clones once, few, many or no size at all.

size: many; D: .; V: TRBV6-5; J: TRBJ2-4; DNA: TGTGCCAGCAGTTACTCGAAACCCTTAGCCAAAAACATTCAGTACTTC; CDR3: CASSYSKPLAKNIQYF
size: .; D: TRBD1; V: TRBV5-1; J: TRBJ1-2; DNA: TGCGCCAGCAGCTTGGCCGGACAGGTGATTGACTATGGCTACACCTTC; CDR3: CASSLAGQVIDYGYTF
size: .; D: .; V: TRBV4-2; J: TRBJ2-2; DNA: TGTGCCAGCAGCTCCCGGCAGACCGAAAGGATAAGCACCGGGGAGCTGTTTTTT; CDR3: CASSSRQTERISTGELFF
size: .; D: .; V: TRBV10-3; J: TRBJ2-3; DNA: TGTGCCATCGTGGGCGGACCAACAGATACGCAGTATTTT; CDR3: CAIVGGPTDTQYF
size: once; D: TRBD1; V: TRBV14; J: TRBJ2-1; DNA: TGTGCCAGCAGCGTCCGGGACAGAACCTACAATGAGCAGTTCTTC; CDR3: CASSVRDRTYNEQFF
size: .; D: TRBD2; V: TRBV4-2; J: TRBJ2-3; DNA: TGTGCCAGCAGCGCGCAGACTAGCGGGCGAACAGATAGGCAGTATTTT; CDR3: CASSAQTSGRTDRQYF
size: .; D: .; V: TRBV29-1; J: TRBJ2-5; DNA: TGCAGCGTTTCCAGAGCGGAGACCCAGTACTTC; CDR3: CSVSRAETQYF
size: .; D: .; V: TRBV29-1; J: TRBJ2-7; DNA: TGCAGCTCCATGACTTCTGGGAGCGGCACTCCCTACGAGCAGTACTTC; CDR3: CSSMTSGSGTPYEQYF
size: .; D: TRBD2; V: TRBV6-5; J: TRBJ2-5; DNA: TGTGCCAGCAGTAACGGGAGGGTGACCCGGTACTTC; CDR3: CASSNGRVTRYF
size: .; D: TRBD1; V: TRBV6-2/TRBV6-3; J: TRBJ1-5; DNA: TGTGCCAGCAATAGGGGGGACAGGGTTTTCACTGAGCCCCAGCATTTT; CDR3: CASNRGDRVFTEPQHF
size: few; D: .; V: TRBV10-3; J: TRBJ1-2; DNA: TGTGCCATCAGTGAGTCGACTCAAGGTTATGGCTACACCTTC; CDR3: CAISESTQGYGYTF
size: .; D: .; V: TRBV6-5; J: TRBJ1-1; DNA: TGTGCCAGCAGGCCTATCATACTCGTGAACACTGCAGCTTTCTTT; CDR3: CASRPIILVNTAAFF
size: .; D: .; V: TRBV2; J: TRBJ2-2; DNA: TGTGCCAGCAGTGATCAGGGATCGAACACCGGGGAGCTGCTTTTT; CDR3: CASSDQGSNTGELLF
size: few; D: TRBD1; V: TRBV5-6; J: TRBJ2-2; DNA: TGTGCCAGCAGCGGGGACCGGGACAGGGGGTTATCGAAGACCGGGGAGCTGTTTTTT; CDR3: CASSGDRDRGLSKTGELFF
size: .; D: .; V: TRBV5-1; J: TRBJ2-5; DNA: TGCGCCAGCAGTAGAGTGGGTCAAGAGACCCAGTACTTC; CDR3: CASSRVGQETQYF
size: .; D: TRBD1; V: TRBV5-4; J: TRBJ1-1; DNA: TGTGCCAGCAGCTCGGCCGTTACAGGGGGCAGGACTGAAGCTTTCTTT; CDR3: CASSSAVTGGRTEAFF
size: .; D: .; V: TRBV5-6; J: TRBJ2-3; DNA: TGTGCCAGCAGGTTAGGAGCCACAGATACGCGGTATTTT; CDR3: CASRLGATDTRYF